The 30 T cell receptor beta chains in this list originate from one sample, sequenced in a study of T-cell reconstitution after alpha-beta-depleted transplantation in children. TCRbeta library construction was performed incorporating unique molecular identifiers. From the PCR reads, TCRdb called clonotypes with MiXCR, one entry per CDR3 protein. The top ten hold around 30% of the sample, which has about 900,000 distinct CDR3 sequences, about 31% seen once. The sequenced sample was PBMCs, mostly from graft donor cells, obtained 360 days after TCRalphabeta/CD19-depleted stem cell transplant. The receptors here all came from a boy under three years old who had a stem cell transplant for SCID, so the T cells may come from the graft donor.

J is TRBJ1-1 and V is TRBV12-3 or TRBV12-4; D ambiguous. Deletions cut 7 bases from V and 1 base from J, with 13 bases between. This CDR3 region has 14 residues. CDR3 protein: CASTLGRPNTEAFF. In DNA form, the CDR3 reads TGTGCCAGCACCCTGGGCCGACCGAACACTGAAGCTTTCTTT.

This clonotype turned up a few times. V gene TRBV5-1 combines with J gene TRBJ2-1; TRBD1 agrees at 8 bases. The CDR3 loop spans 12 amino acids. V trimming: 5 bases; J trimming: 8 bases; junction bases outside the gene matches: 3. Germline V gene lookup returns CDR1 SGHRS and CDR2 YFSETQ. The CDR3, as DNA: TGCGCCAGCAGGGCGACAGGGGATGAGCAGTTCTTC. This gives the protein CASRATGDEQFF.

This clonotype was detected a few times. The V call is TRBV7-9, the J call TRBJ2-1, with 8 nucleotides matching TRBD1. This CDR3 comprises 14 residues. Germline loops: CDR1 SEHNR, CDR2 FQNEAQ (reference sequence). The trim removed 0 bases at V and 8 bases at J, leaving 3 bases unmatched. This chain's CDR3 is CASSLARGLYEQFF. The CDR3, as DNA: TGTGCCAGCAGCTTAGCCAGGGGGCTATATGAGCAGTTCTTC.

In its sample, this clonotype was seen a few times. The chain combines TRBV7-9 with TRBJ2-4; the D gene is possibly TRBD2 (5 bases). CDR3 length: 15 residues. Germline V gives CDR1 SEHNR, CDR2 FQNEAQ (reference sequence). V was clipped by 2 bases and J by 3 bases, with 11 bases between them. The CDR3: CASSLPLGDKNIQYF. CDR3 DNA: TGTGCCAGCAGCTTACCGCTCGGGGACAAAAACATTCAGTACTTC.

The chain joins TRBV5-6 to TRBJ1-1; D is uncertain. The ends were cut back, 3 bases at V and 1 base at J, with 13 bases in the middle. Germline V gene data show CDR1 as SGHDT and CDR2 as YYEEEE. This CDR3 is 15 amino acids long. Here the CDR3 reads CASSSRPRGNTEAFF. CDR3 sequence (DNA): TGTGCCAGCAGCTCCCGCCCCCGCGGGAACACTGAAGCTTTCTTT.

The chain recombines TRBV5-1 with TRBJ2-5, with unresolved D. This CDR3 has 17 amino acids. The germline V and J ends were trimmed by 0 bases and 5 bases, with 20 bases remaining between them. Per the germline V gene, CDR1 is SGHRS and CDR2 is YFSETQ. CDR3 amino acids: CASSLGLRKTDRETQYF. The CDR3 region has the DNA TGCGCCAGCAGCTTGGGACTTCGGAAAACTGACCGGGAGACCCAGTACTTC. Based on the CDR3 plus reference TRBV5-1 and TRBJ2-5, the full variable domain is KAGVTQTPRYLIKTRGQQVTLSCSPISGHRSVSWYQQTPGQGLQFLFEYFSETQRNKGNFPGRFSGRQFSNSRSEMNVSTLELGDSALYLCASSLGLRKTDRETQYFGPGTRLLVL.

Worth noting for this clonotype: The junction and the germline gene differ at one end; a read error may be behind it. This sequence joins TRBV20-1 and TRBJ2-7; 7 nucleotides agree with TRBD2. The CDR3 runs 15 residues. Looked up from germline, CDR1 is DFQATT and CDR2 is SNEGSKA (reference sequence). The CDR3 DNA follows: TGCAGTGCTAGCGACCGGGACTACTTCTCCCACGAGCAGTACTTC. Translating gives CSASDRDYFSHEQYF.

This clonotype was detected ten times or more. The chain employs TRBV24-1 and TRBJ2-2; no firm D call. Between the trimmed V and J ends, which lost 7 bases and 2 bases, there was a span of 4 bases. Germline V gene lookup returns CDR1 KGHDR and CDR2 SFDVKD. This CDR3 comprises 12 residues. The CDR3 bases are TGTGCCACCAGGACCAACACCGGGGAGCTGTTTTTT. Its protein is CATRTNTGELFF.

The CDR3 DNA sequence: TGCGCCAGCAGTTCCGCAGGGGGCGCCGGAAACACCATATATTTT. Translation: CASSSAGGAGNTIYF. This chain uses TRBV5-1 with TRBJ1-3; TRBD1 aligns across 8 bases. The trim removed 5 bases at V and 4 bases at J, leaving 8 bases unmatched. The CDR3 loop spans 15 amino acids. Germline CDR1 reads SGHRS; CDR2 reads YFSETQ.

This clonotype was counted only a few times. The gene calls are TRBV20-1 and TRBJ1-2; D might be TRBD1 (5 bases). The CDR3 extends over 15 amino acids. V was cut by 3 bases and J by 0 bases, with 14 bases left in between. CDR1 is DFQATT and CDR2 is SNEGSKA in the germline V gene (reference sequence). CDR3 amino acids: CSARRVAGPNYGYTF. In DNA form, the CDR3 reads TGCAGTGCTAGGCGGGTAGCAGGGCCTAACTATGGCTACACCTTC.

This sequence joins TRBV5-6 and TRBJ1-1, with 7 positions matching TRBD1. This CDR3 has 17 residues. The V segment lost 3 bases and the J segment 1 base; nucleotides outside the gene matches: 12. CDR1 and CDR2 (germline): SGHDT, YYEEEE. The CDR3 loop is CASSSTTNGTANTEAFF. In DNA form, the CDR3 reads TGTGCCAGCAGCTCTACAACAAATGGGACAGCGAACACTGAAGCTTTCTTT.

The gene calls are TRBV15 and TRBJ2-6; the match to TRBD2 covers 7 bases. CDR1 and CDR2 (germline): LNHNV, YYDKDF (reference sequence). V was pared by 0 bases and J by 2 bases, with 19 bases of the junction left unmatched. The CDR3 is 22 residues long. CDR3 sequence (DNA): TGTGCCACCAGCAGAGATCTCGGGACCGGCGGGGGAGCAGGTGCTGGGGCCAACGTCCTGACTTTC. Residues: CATSRDLGTGGGAGAGANVLTF.

The rearrangement joins TRBV20-1 to TRBJ1-2; 9 nucleotides align to TRBD1. The J segment lost 5 bases and the V segment lost 7 bases, leaving 8 bases of the junction unmatched. This CDR3 is built from 13 residues. The germline CDR1 and CDR2 sequences are DFQATT and SNEGSKA (reference sequence). CDR3 protein: CSVGDREEYGYTF. Written as DNA, the CDR3 is TGCAGTGTGGGGGACAGGGAGGAGTATGGCTACACCTTC.

In its sample, this clonotype was seen many times. The chain joins TRBV2 to TRBJ2-1; the D call may be TRBD1 or TRBD2 (6 bases each). CDR3 length: 15 amino acids. Per germline, CDR1 SNHLY and CDR2 FYNNEI. V was clipped by 5 bases and J by 2 bases, with 13 bases between them. The CDR3 bases are TGTGCCAGCAGTCCCGGGGGCCTCACCTACAATGAGCAGTTCTTC. This gives the protein CASSPGGLTYNEQFF.

The rearrangement links TRBV7-3 to TRBJ2-7; D remains unclear. V was clipped by 2 bases and J by 1 base, with 9 bases between them. The CDR3 sequence is 14 residues long. CDR1 SGHTA and CDR2 FQGTGA come from the germline V gene. For the CDR3, the DNA is TGTGCCAGCAGCTTATTCCCATATTCCTACGAGCAGTACTTC. It specifies CASSLFPYSYEQYF.

The J gene is TRBJ2-5, the V gene TRBV24-1; D gene unclear. This CDR3 comprises 16 residues. With 5 bases removed from V and 5 bases from J, the gap between germline ends came to 20 bases. Germline CDR1 and CDR2: KGHDR and SFDVKD. CDR3 sequence (DNA): TGTGCCACCAGTGTCGGTCCGCCGGGCCCCAGGGAGACCCAGTACTTC. Translation gives CATSVGPPGPRETQYF.

This clonotype was seen only a few times. This rearrangement joins TRBV9 to TRBJ2-3; D unclear. The ends were cut back, 4 bases at V and 3 bases at J, with 15 bases in the middle. The CDR3 is 15 amino acids. Looked up from germline, CDR1 is SGDLS and CDR2 is YYNGEE. CDR3 sequence (DNA): TGTGCCAGCAGCATCGACGGCCTCGTAACAGATACGCAGTATTTT. Its translation is CASSIDGLVTDTQYF. Combining the CDR3 with reference TRBV9 and TRBJ2-3 gives the whole variable domain DSGVTQTPKHLITATGQRVTLRCSPRSGDLSVYWYQQSLDQGLQFLIQYYNGEERAKGNILERFSAQQFPDLHSELNLSSLELGDSALYFCASSIDGLVTDTQYFGPGTRLTVL.

At least ten counts were recorded for this clonotype. The chain couples TRBV7-9 to TRBJ2-1, with D possibly called TRBD1 or TRBD2 (5 bases each). The CDR3 spans 19 residues. Germline lookup yields CDR1 SEHNR and CDR2 FQNEAQ (reference sequence). Trimming pared 1 base from V and 2 bases from J, leaving 21 bases between. As DNA, the CDR3 is TGTGCCAGCAGCTTAGGGGTAGCGAGGGACCCAATTACCTACAATGAGCAGTTCTTC. As protein: CASSLGVARDPITYNEQFF.

The chain employs TRBV20-1 and TRBJ1-6, with 7 bases identical to TRBD1. CDR3 size: 14 residues. V shed 1 base and J 7 bases; nucleotides not matched to a gene: 4. Germline loops: CDR1 DFQATT, CDR2 SNEGSKA (reference sequence). The CDR3 reads CSARVEGANSPLHF. CDR3 bases: TGCAGTGCTAGAGTAGAGGGGGCGAATTCACCCCTCCACTTT.

This clonotype was recorded a few times. The chain combines TRBV4-1 with TRBJ1-5; D remains unclear. The CDR3 runs 14 residues. V gave up 1 base and J gave up 2 bases, with 6 bases separating them. Germline assignment: CDR1 MGHRA and CDR2 YSYEKL. The CDR3 spells CASSQVGGNQPQHF. CDR3 bases: TGCGCCAGCAGCCAAGTCGGTGGCAATCAGCCCCAGCATTTT.

This clonotype was observed a handful of times. V usage is TRBV10-3 and J usage is TRBJ2-2; no clear D gene. With 7 bases removed from V and 4 bases from J, the gap between germline ends came to 7 bases. From germline, CDR1 is ENHRY and CDR2 SYGVKD. The CDR3 is 12 residues long. Here the CDR3 reads CAITRPTGELFF. CDR3 DNA: TGTGCCATCACCAGGCCCACCGGGGAGCTGTTTTTT.

The chain's CDR3 is CASSFGAASYEQYF. The CDR3 nucleotides are TGTGCCAGCAGTTTTGGGGCAGCTTCCTACGAGCAGTACTTC. This chain joins TRBV12-3 or TRBV12-4 and TRBJ2-7; D perhaps matches TRBD1 (5 bases). The CDR3 covers 14 residues. The V end was cut by 3 bases, the J end by 1 base, with 10 bases between.

The genes are TRBV11-2 and TRBJ2-3; a weak D match, TRBD1 (5 bases). Trimming removed 4 bases at V and 7 bases at J, with 18 bases between. This CDR3 spans 15 amino acids. From germline, CDR1 is SGHAT and CDR2 FQNNGV. This chain's CDR3 is CASSSPRQRYYTQYF. The CDR3 DNA reads as TGTGCCAGCAGCTCCCCAAGACAGCGCTACTATACGCAGTATTTT.

The rearrangement uses TRBV10-3 and TRBJ2-5; TRBD2 aligns across 14 bases. Germline lookup yields CDR1 ENHRY and CDR2 SYGVKD. J lost 5 bases, V lost 1 base, and 6 bases had no gene match. The CDR3 spans 17 residues. In DNA form, the CDR3 reads TGTGCCATCAGTGAGTTGAGGACTAGCGGGGGGACGGAGACCCAGTACTTC. It encodes CAISELRTSGGTETQYF.

The chain uses TRBV19 and TRBJ1-4; D gene uncertain. Trimming left V 5 bases short and J 3 bases short, with 19 bases between. CDR3 length equals 17 residues. Germline CDR1 LNHDA, CDR2 SQIVND (reference sequence). The CDR3 is CASSFPPYEGPNEKLFF. The CDR3 region has the DNA TGTGCCAGTAGTTTCCCTCCGTATGAGGGTCCTAATGAAAAACTGTTTTTT.

The chain's CDR3 is CASSFGAGQGHNEKLFF. CDR3 nucleotide sequence: TGTGCCAGCAGTTTTGGGGCAGGGCAGGGGCATAATGAAAAACTGTTTTTT. The chain employs TRBV27 and TRBJ1-4; a weak D match, TRBD1 (6 bases). Germline lookup yields CDR1 MNHEY and CDR2 SMNVEV (reference sequence). The V end was cut by 3 bases, the J end by 4 bases, with 18 bases between. The CDR3 runs to 17 residues. The full variable domain, in which reference TRBV27 and TRBJ1-4 provide the parts outside the CDR3, is EAQVTQNPRYLITVTGKKLTVTCSQNMNHEYMSWYRQDPGLGLRQIYYSMNVEVTDKGDVPEGYKVSRKEKRNFPLILESPSPNQTSLYFCASSFGAGQGHNEKLFFGSGTQLSVL.

A few counts support this clonotype. This sequence joins TRBV5-5 and TRBJ1-1; 9 bases line up with TRBD1. CDR3 size: 15 residues. Germline CDR1 and CDR2: SGHKS and YYEKEE (reference sequence). V lost 3 bases and J lost 1; bases outside the gene matches: 4. CDR3 sequence: CASSSRQGENTEAFF. The CDR3 nucleotides are TGTGCCAGCAGCTCCCGACAGGGGGAGAACACTGAAGCTTTCTTT.

The gene calls are TRBV4-1 and TRBJ2-6; a weak D match, TRBD2 (6 bases). Per germline, CDR1 MGHRA and CDR2 YSYEKL. CDR3 length: 17 amino acids. Trimming removed 7 bases at V and 4 bases at J, with 20 bases between. In DNA form, the CDR3 reads TGCGCCAGCAAGCCCCCCCTCGGGGGAGCAGGGGCCAACGTCCTGACTTTC. Amino acids: CASKPPLGGAGANVLTF.

This clonotype was detected ten times or more. The chain couples TRBV7-8 to TRBJ2-2; 8 nucleotides align to TRBD2. The CDR3 has 18 residues. V gave up 5 bases and J gave up 3 bases; unmatched junction bases: 14. Germline loops: CDR1 SGHVS, CDR2 FQNEAQ. CDR3 in amino acids: CASSHDFGGVMHTGELFF. As DNA, the CDR3 is TGTGCCAGCAGCCACGACTTCGGGGGGGTGATGCACACCGGGGAGCTGTTTTTT.

This clonotype has a handful of counts. The genes are TRBV7-9 and TRBJ2-1; D is ambiguous. This CDR3 has 14 amino acids. Germline V gene data show CDR1 as SEHNR and CDR2 as FQNEAQ (reference sequence). V was trimmed by 3 bases and J by 8 bases, leaving 14 bases between them. The CDR3 spells CASSFDWRSDEQFF. The CDR3 DNA sequence: TGTGCCAGCAGCTTTGATTGGCGGAGCGATGAGCAGTTCTTC.